This paragraph reports one TCR beta chain. Its target is not known. These data originate in a study of T cell responses to AZD1222 COVID-19 vaccine. Overall study context: Pooling was applied to second doses at about 4 or about 12 weeks.

Study-wide points: Only a handful of people who got AZD1222 tested seropositive at baseline. Vaccine-associated CD4 TCRs ranged over spike, dominating at 160-218 and 743-854. It should be noted that donors were predominantly white British and more often female, and clonal diversity was possibly underestimated.

The CDR3 covers 16 residues. V was clipped by 5 bases and J by 3 bases; unmatched bases: 10. Germline V gives CDR1 MNHEY, CDR2 SMNVEV (reference sequence). Here immunoSEQ multiplex PCR was the method, and the copy in TCRdb shows in-frame clones only, minus some. The sample carries 95,000 to 100,000 clones, around nine tenths recorded once. The chain links TRBV27 to TRBJ1-2; 9 nucleotides agree with TRBD1. This receptor was taken from an adult in good health. Sequencing used peripheral blood, obtained on day 0 of AZD1222 vaccination. CDR3 nucleotide sequence: TGTGCCAGCAGTCCGGACAGGGGAGGAGTGGACTATGGCTACACCTTC. Translating gives CASSPDRGGVDYGYTF.